One and the same sample provided the 24 T cell receptor beta chains below, sequenced in a study of T cell responses to AZD1222 COVID-19 vaccine. Profiling relied on immunoSEQ multiplex PCR, and the TCRdb table lists in-frame clones only, not all of them. In the table there are roughly 150,000 clones, about 92% of which are singletons. This specimen was peripheral blood, taken on day 0 of AZD1222 vaccination. These receptors all stem from an adult in good health.

The chain combines TRBV21-1 with TRBJ1-2. TRBV21-1 is designated a pseudogene. The length of the CDR3 is 15 residues. The CDR3 loop reads CASSKVRGRDYGYTF. CDR3 in DNA: TGTGCCAGCAGCAAAGTCCGGGGCCGGGACTATGGCTACACCTTC.

The chain recombines TRBV12-3 or TRBV12-4 with TRBJ2-2; the D gene could be TRBD1 or TRBD2 (5 bases each). The V end lost 7 bases, the J end lost 7 bases, and 13 bases lay between the germline ends. There are 13 residues in the CDR3. The CDR3 nucleotides read TGTGCCAGCACCCGGGACCAGTACGGGGAGCTGTTTTTT. Its translation: CASTRDQYGELFF.

V and J are TRBV7-3 and TRBJ2-7; no clear D gene. The germline gives CDR1 SGHTA, CDR2 FQGTGA. The CDR3 length is 13 residues. V lost 5 bases and J 3 bases, leaving 11 bases between the germline ends. CDR3 DNA: TGTGCCAGCAGCCCTCATTCGATCTACGAGCAGTACTTC. Translated: CASSPHSIYEQYF.

The genes are TRBV7-8 and TRBJ2-2, with TRBD1 as a possible D gene (5 bases). Trimming left V 1 base short and J 8 bases short, with 11 bases between. The CDR3 runs 14 residues. Looked up from germline, CDR1 is SGHVS and CDR2 is FQNEAQ. CDR3 protein: CASSLVQGSGELFF. The CDR3 bases are TGTGCCAGCAGCTTAGTGCAGGGTTCGGGGGAGCTGTTTTTT.

This chain uses TRBV9 with TRBJ2-7; D might be TRBD1 (6 bases). V lost 0 bases and J 5 bases, leaving 15 bases between the germline ends. There are 15 residues in the CDR3. Germline V gene sequence: CDR1 SGDLS, CDR2 YYNGEE. The CDR3 loop reads CASSVELGGVNEQYF. The CDR3 DNA is TGTGCCAGCAGCGTAGAATTAGGGGGAGTCAACGAGCAGTACTTC.

The rearrangement joins TRBV2 to TRBJ2-2; no reliable D call. This CDR3 is built from 15 residues. Trimming stripped 0 bases from V and 6 bases from J, with 11 bases between. Per the germline V gene, CDR1 is SNHLY and CDR2 is FYNNEI. The CDR3 reads CASSEAVDGSGELFF. CDR3 nucleotide sequence: TGTGCCAGCAGTGAAGCGGTGGACGGTTCCGGGGAGCTGTTTTTT.

For the CDR3, the DNA is TGTGCCAGCAGTTTACGGCGGACAGGAAGCAATCAGCCCCAGCATTTT. Residues: CASSLRRTGSNQPQHF. The J gene is TRBJ1-5, the V gene TRBV27; TRBD1 matches 7 bases. Germline V gene sequence: CDR1 MNHEY, CDR2 SMNVEV (reference sequence). The CDR3 loop spans 16 amino acids. The V and J ends lost 2 bases and 1 base, in that order; junction bases with no gene match: 5.

V and J are TRBV4-2 and TRBJ2-3, with D possibly TRBD1 on 7 matching bases. CDR1 is LGHNA and CDR2 is YNFKEQ in the germline V gene. This CDR3 comprises 16 residues. The V end was cut by 5 bases, the J end by 2 bases, with 17 bases between. CDR3 sequence (DNA): TGTGCCAGCAGCGGAGGGGGCGGATATTCCACAGATACGCAGTATTTT. Its translation is CASSGGGGYSTDTQYF.

The rearrangement uses TRBV19 and TRBJ1-4; D gene uncertain. Trimming pared 4 bases from V and 1 base from J, leaving 10 bases between. CDR3 length equals 15 residues. The germline CDR1 and CDR2 sequences are LNHDA and SQIVND (reference sequence). The DNA of the CDR3 is TGTGCCAGTAGTACCTCAAGCGGAACTAATGAAAAACTGTTTTTT. As protein: CASSTSSGTNEKLFF.

This clone was seen just once. The CDR3 bases are TGTGCCAGTAGCCACGGGACAGGGGTCTACGAGCAGTACTTC. Its protein product is CASSHGTGVYEQYF. V gene TRBV19 combines with J gene TRBJ2-7; TRBD1 matches at 10 bases. The CDR3 is made up of 14 amino acids. Losses at the gene ends were 6 bases for V and 3 bases for J; bases not matched to a gene: 5. The germline CDR1 and CDR2 sequences are LNHDA and SQIVND (reference sequence).

The rearrangement joins TRBV19 to TRBJ1-4; perhaps TRBD1 as D (5 bases). Germline V lookup: CDR1 LNHDA, CDR2 SQIVND (reference sequence). V shed 1 base and J shed 0 bases, with 9 bases lying between them. The CDR3 is made up of 16 amino acids. CDR3 protein: CASSIVTGATNEKLFF. CDR3 in DNA: TGTGCCAGTAGTATAGTAACAGGAGCAACTAATGAAAAACTGTTTTTT. Combining the CDR3 with reference TRBV19 and TRBJ1-4 gives the whole variable domain DGGITQSPKYLFRKEGQNVTLSCEQNLNHDAMYWYRQDPGQGLRLIYYSQIVNDFQKGDIAEGYSVSREKKESFPLTVTSAQKNPTAFYLCASSIVTGATNEKLFFGSGTQLSVL.

The V and J genes are TRBV5-1 and TRBJ2-2; maybe TRBD1 (5 bases). Trimming cost V 5 bases and J 4 bases, with 12 bases left between them. The CDR3 loop spans 14 amino acids. Germline V gene lookup returns CDR1 SGHRS and CDR2 YFSETQ. The CDR3 sequence is CASRPDIVTGELFF. The CDR3 DNA reads as TGCGCCAGCAGACCGGACATAGTCACCGGGGAGCTGTTTTTT.

J is TRBJ2-2 and V is TRBV5-6; D is unclear. The V gene lost 4 bases and the J gene lost 8 bases, with 21 bases spanning the gap. From germline, CDR1 is SGHDT and CDR2 YYEEEE. There are 16 residues in the CDR3. CDR3 DNA: TGTGCCAGCAGCCTTCCTCTAGGGCAGCAGCTGGGGGAGCTGTTTTTT. Residues: CASSLPLGQQLGELFF.

This clone showed up just a few times. The chain employs TRBV5-5 and TRBJ1-3; D might be TRBD1 (5 bases). The germline V and J ends were trimmed by 0 bases and 1 base, with 8 bases remaining between them. Per germline, CDR1 SGHKS and CDR2 YYEKEE (reference sequence). The CDR3 is 15 residues long. The CDR3: CASSLEGASGNTIYF. The CDR3 coding sequence is TGTGCCAGCAGCTTGGAAGGGGCGTCTGGAAACACCATATATTTT. The full variable domain, with the rest looked up from reference TRBV5-5 and TRBJ1-3, is DAGVTQSPTHLIKTRGQQVTLRCSPISGHKSVSWYQQVLGQGPQFIFQYYEKEERGRGNFPDRFSARQFPNYSSELNVNALLLGDSALYLCASSLEGASGNTIYFGEGSWLTVV.

This chain connects TRBV15 to TRBJ1-3; a possible D gene is TRBD1 (5 bases). This CDR3 region has 15 residues. V was trimmed by 1 base and J by 6 bases, leaving 13 bases between them. Germline-derived CDR1 and CDR2 are LNHNV and YYDKDF (reference sequence). CDR3: CATSRAPGGTNTIYF. The CDR3 coding sequence is TGTGCCACCAGCAGAGCCCCGGGCGGGACAAACACCATATATTTT.

V and J are TRBV13 and TRBJ1-3, with 10 bases lining up with TRBD1. V was pared by 5 bases and J by 4 bases, with 5 bases of the junction left unmatched. The CDR3 loop spans 15 amino acids. CDR1 is PRHDT and CDR2 is FYEKMQ in the germline V gene (reference sequence). CDR3 in amino acids: CASSPGQGSGNTIYF. In DNA, the CDR3 is TGTGCCAGCAGCCCGGGACAGGGGTCCGGAAACACCATATATTTT.

The chain links TRBV6-5 to TRBJ2-7, with D maybe TRBD2 (5 bases). The V and J ends lost 6 bases and 5 bases respectively, with 17 bases between them. The length of the CDR3 is 14 residues. Germline CDR1 is MNHEY and CDR2 is SVGAGI. Here the CDR3 DNA reads TGTGCCAGCAGCCAACTAGGGCTCATGGACGAGCAGTACTTC. Translation gives CASSQLGLMDEQYF.

The chain has TRBV20-1 and TRBJ1-1, with D possibly TRBD1 on 6 matching bases. This CDR3 is 14 amino acids long. V dropped 3 bases and J dropped 0 bases, with 11 bases sitting between them. Germline assignment: CDR1 DFQATT and CDR2 SNEGSKA (reference sequence). CDR3 nucleotides: TGCAGTGCTAGTGGGGGCAGGTTGAACACTGAAGCTTTCTTT. Its protein product is CSASGGRLNTEAFF.

J is TRBJ2-2 and V is TRBV24-1; tentatively, D is TRBD1 (5 bases). Germline V gives CDR1 KGHDR, CDR2 SFDVKD. This CDR3 has 14 amino acids. V was shortened by 3 bases and J by 4 bases, with 8 bases between the two germline ends. The CDR3 spells CATSDGDSTGELFF. CDR3 DNA sequence: TGTGCCACCAGTGATGGCGACAGCACCGGGGAGCTGTTTTTT.

The chain combines TRBV9 with TRBJ2-5; 7 nucleotides align to TRBD2. V gave up 2 bases and J gave up 5 bases; unmatched junction bases: 3. Looked up from germline, CDR1 is SGDLS and CDR2 is YYNGEE. CDR3 length: 13 residues. In DNA, the CDR3 is TGTGCCAGCAGCGTGGGAGGGGCTGAGACCCAGTACTTC. Protein: CASSVGGAETQYF.

The chain combines TRBV6-5 with TRBJ1-5; D might be TRBD1 (5 bases). Looked up from germline, CDR1 is MNHEY and CDR2 is SVGAGI. The CDR3 sequence is 14 residues long. Trimming removed 6 bases from V and 5 bases from J, with 14 bases in between. CDR3 nucleotide sequence: TGTGCCAGCAGATCCCCAGGGAACCATCAGCCCCAGCATTTT. Amino acids: CASRSPGNHQPQHF.

The chain links TRBV7-9 to TRBJ2-7; a possible D gene is TRBD2 (6 bases). In germline, CDR1 is SEHNR, CDR2 FQNEAQ (reference sequence). V was shortened by 5 bases and J by 2 bases, with 13 bases between the two germline ends. The CDR3 loop spans 14 amino acids. CDR3 nucleotides: TGTGCCAGCAGCCCTCGGAGGGGAACCTACGAGCAGTACTTC. It yields the protein CASSPRRGTYEQYF.

The rearrangement joins TRBV7-8 to TRBJ2-1; D is possibly TRBD1 (6 bases). The CDR3 extends over 16 amino acids. Germline assignment: CDR1 SGHVS and CDR2 FQNEAQ. V dropped 1 base and J dropped 2 bases, with 12 bases sitting between them. The CDR3 region is CASSLVGQGPYNEQFF. CDR3 nucleotide sequence: TGTGCCAGCAGCTTAGTCGGCCAGGGGCCCTACAATGAGCAGTTCTTC.

This chain uses TRBV5-6 with TRBJ2-7, with 9 positions matching TRBD1. Germline V lookup: CDR1 SGHDT, CDR2 YYEEEE. This CDR3 spans 16 amino acids. V was pared by 4 bases and J by 3 bases, with 11 bases of the junction left unmatched. In DNA, the CDR3 is TGTGCCAGCAGCCCCTCGCGCGGGACAGGGAACTACGAGCAGTACTTC. Residues: CASSPSRGTGNYEQYF.